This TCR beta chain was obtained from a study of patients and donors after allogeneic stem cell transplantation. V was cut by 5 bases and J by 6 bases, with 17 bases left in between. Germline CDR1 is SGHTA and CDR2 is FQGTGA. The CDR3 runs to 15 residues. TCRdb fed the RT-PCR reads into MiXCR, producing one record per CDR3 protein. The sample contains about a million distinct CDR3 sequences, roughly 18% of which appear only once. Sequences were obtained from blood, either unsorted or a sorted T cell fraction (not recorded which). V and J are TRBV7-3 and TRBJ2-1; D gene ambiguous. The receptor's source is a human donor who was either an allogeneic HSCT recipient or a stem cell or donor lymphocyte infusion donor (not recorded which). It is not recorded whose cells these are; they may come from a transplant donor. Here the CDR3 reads CASSPRSRPSNEQFF. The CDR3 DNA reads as TGTGCCAGCAGCCCACGGTCTAGACCGTCCAATGAGCAGTTCTTC. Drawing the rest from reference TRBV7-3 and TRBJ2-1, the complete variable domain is GAGVSQTPSNKVTEKGKYVELRCDPISGHTALYWYRQSLGQGPEFLIYFQGTGAADDSGLPNDRFFAVRPEGSVSTLKIQRTERGDSAVYLCASSPRSRPSNEQFFGPGTRLTVL.